This T cell receptor (beta chain) emerged from a study of blood T cells in healthy people across ages. Study results and limitations: Naive T cell percentage showed a strong correlation with TCR beta diversity. More naive CD4+ cells and higher diversity were found in long-lived than in aged donors.

The J segment lost 0 bases and the V segment lost 6 bases, leaving 3 bases of the junction unmatched. CDR1 and CDR2 from the germline V gene are MNHNY and SVGAGI (reference sequence). CDR3 length equals 14 residues. Sample-barcoded 5' priming and a J-beta primer mix drove a second PCR of about 6 to 12 cycles. Each of the samples gave a minimum of 2.5 million paired-end reads that contained CDR3. MiXCR, applied by TCRdb to the 5' RACE reads, yields one record per CDR3 protein. The sample yields roughly 1,700,000 distinct CDR3 sequences, roughly 28% seen once. This clonotype was detected many times. Antigen: not known.

The chain couples TRBV6-6 to TRBJ2-3; 7 nucleotides line up with TRBD2. The origin of this receptor is a woman aged 25 to 45 in good health. The sequencing input was blood. CDR3: CASRGGGSTDTQYF. The CDR3 nucleotides are TGTGCCAGCAGGGGCGGGGGAAGCACAGATACGCAGTATTTT.